This record looks at one T cell receptor beta chain sequence and its context. There are a few counts of this clone. Its antigen is currently not known. Base qualities are not at hand, and no much larger clone is one base apart. TCRbeta CDR3 regions were amplified from genomic DNA by means of the immunoSEQ Assay, a bias-controlled multiplex PCR. The original pipeline was this. Nucleated cell counts per sample were estimated from amplification of reference gene primers within the assay. To quantify the absolute abundance of each unique TCRbeta CDR3 rearrangement, sequence reads were collapsed and filtered. For each sample, productive Simpson clonality was calculated by taking the square root of Simpson's diversity index across productive rearrangements. Entries here come from immuneACCESS through TCRdb and include only in-frame sequences with V and J called. Some clones fail to appear in such tables; in the studies checked, an unresolved V gene covers under half of the shortfall, and the cause of the remainder is unknown. V, J and clone size derive from that table, while D and trimming were established from the DNA sequence. The sample table records fewer than 130,000 clones; 69% of these occur just once. 5% to 6.5% of the sample rests with the top ten.

This record comes from a study of blood T cell repertoires in COVID-19 (dated by TCRdb to 2020 to 2021). With respect to the entire study: Collaborator samples came from the United States, Italy and Spain and covered acute and convalescent phases of COVID-19. Samples came from the ongoing ImmuneRACE study (first 160 participants) plus 1,254 subjects from 6 global collaborators. The repertoires were released in a freely available public database meant as a resource for research on the immune response to SARS-CoV-2. The dataset comprised deeply sampled blood TCRbeta repertoires from subjects exposed to, actively infected with, or recovered from COVID-19. A de-identified subject ID, COVID-19 status, age in years and sex were almost always included in the sample metadata. The material from the prospective study consisted of cDNA or gDNA derived from T cells, B-cell-depleted T cells, or PBMCs. Where HLA class I and class II types were available, the types were taken from metadata supplied by the sample provider, not from assay-based typing. General study outcomes and caveats: Clinical and demographic metadata were provided uncurated, with the amount varying by source and participant.

Each collaborating institution followed its own protocols to collect whole blood in K2EDTA tubes. For TCRbeta analysis, collaborator samples were shipped as frozen whole blood, as isolated PBMCs, or as DNA extracted from either sample type. What was sequenced was peripheral blood. The sequence was obtained from a man older than 75 with acute or convalescent COVID-19.

The DNA sequence reads TGTGCCACCAGTGAGCTGGAGCAGCCCCAGCATTTT. It translates to CATSELEQPQHF. The chain joins TRBV24-1 to TRBJ1-5, with no reliable assignment of the D segment. In the germline V gene, CDR1 corresponds to KGHDR and CDR2 to SFDVKD. The V and J ends are trimmed by 4 bases and 7 bases, leaving 7 bases between them. The CDR3 sequence holds 12 residues, the cysteine and phenylalanine included. Only the CDR3 region is kept as DNA, spanning 36 bases read in frame from base 1.